The clone carrying this T cell receptor (beta chain) is medium-sized within its sample. The data are from a study of molecular identifiers for immune sequencing clone quantification. Naive CD8 T cells were sorted as CD8+CD4-CCR7+CD45RA+. TCRdb re-analysed the PCR reads in MiXCR, keeping a single row per CDR3 protein. The table records fewer than 10,000 distinct CDR3 sequences, around 19% of them present only once. The CDR3 length is 14 residues. The germline CDR1 and CDR2 sequences are SGHVS and FNYEAQ. Trimming pared 6 bases from V and 6 bases from J, leaving 14 bases between. The gene calls are TRBV7-6 and TRBJ2-2; TRBD2 might be the D (6 bases). The TCR originated in a human donor in good health. Some libraries in this study had Jurkat cell RNA spiked in. Specimen: naive CD8+ T cells from blood, with Jurkat cell RNA spiked in. Subset meaning: FACS-sorted CD8+CD4-CCR7+CD45RA+ naive T cells. The CDR3 nucleotides read TGTGCCAGCAGACCAGACAGCGGGCCCGGGGAGCTGTTTTTT. It codes for CASRPDSGPGELFF.